This is a list of T cell receptor beta chains from one sample in a study of blood T cell repertoires in COVID-19. Using immunoSEQ multiplex PCR, the repertoire was profiled, and TCRdb retains in-frame clones only, with some absent. The table has roughly 400,000 clones, approximately 89% seen once; the top ten hold 1.5% to 2%. The sample consisted of PBMCs or T cells enriched from blood (not recorded which). These receptor sequences come from a woman aged 25 to 39 who had recovered from COVID-19. Each CDR3 is given with its conserved first and last residue. Each record gives: CDR3 protein, J gene, V gene, D gene. The D gene is left open where the match is weak.

CASSPQPGLAGNNEQFF	TRBJ2-1	TRBV18	TRBD2
CASSQTRDSYYGYTF	TRBJ1-2	TRBV3-1/TRBV3-2	TRBD1
CASSAGGTGSYEQYF	TRBJ2-7	TRBV5-4	TRBD2
CSVEDGTYEQYF	TRBJ2-7	TRBV29-1	-
CATGAGTGFPGELFF	TRBJ2-2	TRBV24-1	TRBD1
CASSVLGLANSYEQYF	TRBJ2-7	TRBV25-1	TRBD2
CASSKEGLGAPNYGYTF	TRBJ1-2	TRBV21-1	-
CASSARENTEAFF	TRBJ1-1	TRBV18	-
CAWSVVGVNTGELFF	TRBJ2-2	TRBV30	-
CATQGGGYGYTF	TRBJ1-2	TRBV19	-
CSVLHGGEAFF	TRBJ1-1	TRBV29-1	-
CASSLIMEKLFF	TRBJ1-4	TRBV7-9	-
CASSLVGAGVGSYNEQFF	TRBJ2-1	TRBV7-2	TRBD2
CASSQAGMWFEKLFF	TRBJ1-4	TRBV3-1/TRBV3-2	-
CASSPRTGVGEQYF	TRBJ2-7	TRBV7-8	TRBD1
CASSLRGTTEAFF	TRBJ1-1	TRBV12-3/TRBV12-4	-
CASRPGGLTYEQYF	TRBJ2-7	TRBV5-1	TRBD1
CASKTVNYGYTF	TRBJ1-2	TRBV6-5	-
CASHTGYLQPQHF	TRBJ1-5	TRBV2	-
CASSLGTEINEKLFF	TRBJ1-4	TRBV19	TRBD1
CASISRAGSYEQYF	TRBJ2-7	TRBV27	-
CASSKAQYYEQYF	TRBJ2-7	TRBV21-1	-
CASSLGTDYEQYF	TRBJ2-7	TRBV12-3/TRBV12-4	-
CASSFGGLYGYTF	TRBJ1-2	TRBV6-2/TRBV6-3	-
CASSLDGVSLHF	TRBJ1-6	TRBV9	-
CASSTRGYNEQFF	TRBJ2-1	TRBV14	-
CASLAAGVAEAFF	TRBJ1-1	TRBV6-5	-
CASSTGTGKGANVLTF	TRBJ2-6	TRBV11-2	TRBD1
CASTRLAGPGTDTQYF	TRBJ2-3	TRBV19	TRBD2
CATSDPGQGYTF	TRBJ1-2	TRBV24-1	TRBD1
CASSLYRGYEQYF	TRBJ2-7	TRBV19	TRBD1
CASSPGADEQYF	TRBJ2-7	TRBV18	-
CASSQTTGTEAFF	TRBJ1-1	TRBV18	-
CASSPTNTGELFF	TRBJ2-2	TRBV10-1	-
CASSQAGLAIREAFF	TRBJ1-1	TRBV4-1	-
CASSPLRGPTEAFF	TRBJ1-1	TRBV9	-
CSVEDMRGTEAFF	TRBJ1-1	TRBV29-1	-
CASSLEGVNTGELFF	TRBJ2-2	TRBV5-4	-
CASSPGLSQETQYF	TRBJ2-5	TRBV18	-
CASSLMPGGDVTEAFF	TRBJ1-1	TRBV7-3	TRBD1
CASSFVSQGMYEQYF	TRBJ2-7	TRBV7-9	-
CASSQQLTGVGGQPQHF	TRBJ1-5	TRBV4-1	TRBD1
CASSMGGTEAFF	TRBJ1-1	TRBV27	-
CASSPKGGQGVAGELFF	TRBJ2-2	TRBV27	TRBD1